This TCR beta chain was identified during a study of blood T cells in healthy people across ages. Findings of the study overall: Relative to aged donors, long-lived donors carried more naive CD4+ cells and displayed higher diversity.

With a J-beta primer mix and a sample-barcoded 5' primer, a second PCR ran about 6 to 11 cycles. MiXCR was run by TCRdb on the 5' RACE reads, yielding one entry per CDR3 protein. The sample lists 590,000 or so distinct CDR3 sequences, 25% to 35% seen once, with 15% to 19% in the top ten. Donor samples were obtained from healthy Caucasian individuals from Russia, aged about 6 to 90. V dropped 6 bases and J dropped 0 bases, with 11 bases sitting between them. The CDR3 is made up of 15 amino acids. Germline values: CDR1 SGHTA, CDR2 FQGNSA. This clonotype was seen at least ten times. What it recognizes is unknown.

The TCR was taken from a woman aged 80 or over in good health. The chain couples TRBV7-2 to TRBJ1-4; D gene uncertain. Sequenced material: blood. The CDR3 spells CASRRQYATNEKLFF. DNA of the CDR3: TGTGCCAGCAGGCGACAATACGCAACTAATGAAAAACTGTTTTTT.